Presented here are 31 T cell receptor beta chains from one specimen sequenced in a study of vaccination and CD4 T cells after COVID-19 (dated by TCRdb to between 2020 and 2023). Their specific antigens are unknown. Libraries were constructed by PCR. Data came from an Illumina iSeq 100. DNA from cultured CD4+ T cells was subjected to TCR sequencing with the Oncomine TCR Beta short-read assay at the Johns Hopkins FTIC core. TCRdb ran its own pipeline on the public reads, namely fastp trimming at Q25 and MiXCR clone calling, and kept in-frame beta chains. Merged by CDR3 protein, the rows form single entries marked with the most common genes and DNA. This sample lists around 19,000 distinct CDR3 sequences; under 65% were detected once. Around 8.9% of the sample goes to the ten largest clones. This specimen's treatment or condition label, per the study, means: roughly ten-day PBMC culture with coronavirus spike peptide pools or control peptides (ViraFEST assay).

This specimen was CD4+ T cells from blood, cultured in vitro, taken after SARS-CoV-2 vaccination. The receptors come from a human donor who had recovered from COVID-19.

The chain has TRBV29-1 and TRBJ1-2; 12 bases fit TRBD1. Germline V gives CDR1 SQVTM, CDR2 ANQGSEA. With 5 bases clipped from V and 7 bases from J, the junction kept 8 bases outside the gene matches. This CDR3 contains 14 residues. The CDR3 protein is CSVSPGQGAVGYTF. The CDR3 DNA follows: TGCAGCGTTTCTCCGGGACAGGGGGCGGTTGGCTACACCTTC.

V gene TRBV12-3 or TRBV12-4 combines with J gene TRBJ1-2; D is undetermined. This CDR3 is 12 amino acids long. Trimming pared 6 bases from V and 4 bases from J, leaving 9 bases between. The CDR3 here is CASSYTSYGYTF. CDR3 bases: TGTGCCAGCAGCTATACGTCCTATGGCTACACCTTC.

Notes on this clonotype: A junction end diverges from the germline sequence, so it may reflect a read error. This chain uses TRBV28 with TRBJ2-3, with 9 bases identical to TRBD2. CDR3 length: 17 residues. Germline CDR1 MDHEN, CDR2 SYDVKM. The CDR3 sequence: CAGGGSGRGGIPDAQYF. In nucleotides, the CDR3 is TGTGCCGGAGGGGGTAGCGGGCGGGGGGGAATCCCAGATGCGCAGTATTTT.

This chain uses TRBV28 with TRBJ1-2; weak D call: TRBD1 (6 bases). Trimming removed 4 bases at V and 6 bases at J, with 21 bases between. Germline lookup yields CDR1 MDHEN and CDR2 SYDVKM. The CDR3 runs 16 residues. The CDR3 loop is CASSSQAGGRFDGYTF. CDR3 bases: TGTGCCAGCAGTTCCCAGGCGGGGGGGCGTTTCGATGGCTACACCTTC.

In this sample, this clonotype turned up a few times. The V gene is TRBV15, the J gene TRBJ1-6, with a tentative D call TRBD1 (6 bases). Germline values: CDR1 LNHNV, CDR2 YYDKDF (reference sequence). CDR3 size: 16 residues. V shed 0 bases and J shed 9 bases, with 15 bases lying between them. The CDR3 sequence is CATSRDPPRTASPLHF. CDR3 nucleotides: TGTGCCACCAGCAGAGACCCACCCAGGACAGCTTCACCCCTCCACTTT.

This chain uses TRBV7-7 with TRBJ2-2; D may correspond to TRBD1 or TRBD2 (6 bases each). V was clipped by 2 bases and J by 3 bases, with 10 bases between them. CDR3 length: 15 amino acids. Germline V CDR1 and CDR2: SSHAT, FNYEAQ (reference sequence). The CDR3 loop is CASSLSGADTGELFF. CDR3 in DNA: TGTGCCAGCAGCTTATCGGGGGCGGACACCGGGGAGCTGTTTTTT.

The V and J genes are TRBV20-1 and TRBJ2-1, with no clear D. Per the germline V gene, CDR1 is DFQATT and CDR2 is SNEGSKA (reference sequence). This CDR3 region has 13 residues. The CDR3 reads CSLPASSYNEQFF. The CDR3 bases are TGCAGCCTGCCCGCAAGCTCCTACAATGAGCAGTTCTTC.

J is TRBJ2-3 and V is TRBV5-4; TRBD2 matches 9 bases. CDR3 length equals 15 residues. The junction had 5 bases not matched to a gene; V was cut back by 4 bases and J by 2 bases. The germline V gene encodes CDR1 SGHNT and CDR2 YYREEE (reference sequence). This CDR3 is CASSAGGGLTDTQYF. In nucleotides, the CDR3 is TGTGCCAGCAGCGCGGGAGGGGGGCTCACAGATACGCAGTATTTT.

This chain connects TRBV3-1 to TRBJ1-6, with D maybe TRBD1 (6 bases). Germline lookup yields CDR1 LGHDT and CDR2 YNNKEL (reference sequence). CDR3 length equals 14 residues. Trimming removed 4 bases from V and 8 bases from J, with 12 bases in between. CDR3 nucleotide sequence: TGTGCCAGCAGCCTGACAGGATCCGATTCACCCCTCCACTTT. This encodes CASSLTGSDSPLHF.

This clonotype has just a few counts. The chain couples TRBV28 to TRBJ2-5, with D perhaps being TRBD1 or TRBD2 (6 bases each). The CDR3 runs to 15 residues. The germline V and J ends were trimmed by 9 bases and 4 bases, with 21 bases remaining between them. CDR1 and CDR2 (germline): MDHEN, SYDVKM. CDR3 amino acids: CASLPGGQGVETQYF. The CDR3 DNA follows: TGTGCCAGTCTCCCTGGGGGGCAGGGCGTAGAGACCCAGTACTTC.

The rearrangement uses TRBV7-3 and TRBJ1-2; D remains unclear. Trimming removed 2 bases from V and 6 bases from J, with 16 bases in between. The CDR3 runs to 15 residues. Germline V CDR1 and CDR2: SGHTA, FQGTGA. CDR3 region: CASSLSGEGIDGYTF. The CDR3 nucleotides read TGTGCCAGCAGCTTATCGGGTGAGGGAATTGATGGCTACACCTTC.

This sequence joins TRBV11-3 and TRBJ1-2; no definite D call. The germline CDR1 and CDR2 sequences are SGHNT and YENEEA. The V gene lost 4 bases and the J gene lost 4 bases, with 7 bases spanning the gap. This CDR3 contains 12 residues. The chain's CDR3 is CASSSGVYGYTF. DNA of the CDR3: TGTGCCAGCAGCTCCGGGGTCTATGGCTACACCTTC.

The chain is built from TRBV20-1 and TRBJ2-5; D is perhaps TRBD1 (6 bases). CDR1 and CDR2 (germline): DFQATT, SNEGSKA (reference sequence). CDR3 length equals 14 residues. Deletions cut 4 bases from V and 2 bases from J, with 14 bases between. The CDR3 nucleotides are TGCAGTGCTATCACAGGGAGTGGGCAAGAGACCCAGTACTTC. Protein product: CSAITGSGQETQYF.

The CDR3 loop is CASSEKSLGGYTF. CDR3 sequence (DNA): TGTGCCAGCAGTGAGAAAAGCCTCGGGGGCTACACCTTC. This sequence joins TRBV28 and TRBJ1-2; D is undetermined. Trimming removed 5 bases at V and 8 bases at J, with 15 bases between. The CDR3 loop spans 13 amino acids. Looked up from germline, CDR1 is MDHEN and CDR2 is SYDVKM.

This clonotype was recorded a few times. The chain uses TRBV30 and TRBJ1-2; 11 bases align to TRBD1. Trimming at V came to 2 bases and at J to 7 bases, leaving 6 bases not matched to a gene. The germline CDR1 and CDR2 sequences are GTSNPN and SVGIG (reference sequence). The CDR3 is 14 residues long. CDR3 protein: CAWSTDRGRIGYTF. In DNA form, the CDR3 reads TGTGCCTGGAGTACGGACAGGGGGCGGATTGGCTACACCTTC.

For the CDR3, the DNA is TGCAGTGCTAATACTCCAAGCTCTGGAAACACCATATATTTT. Encoded protein: CSANTPSSGNTIYF. The chain recombines TRBV20-1 with TRBJ1-3; D ambiguous. V was trimmed by 4 bases and J by 0 bases, leaving 10 bases between them. Germline V gene sequence: CDR1 DFQATT, CDR2 SNEGSKA (reference sequence). The CDR3 has 14 amino acids.

The CDR3 loop reads CASSLVGTGVGETQYF. The DNA for the CDR3 is TGTGCCAGCAGCTTAGTGGGGACAGGGGTGGGAGAGACCCAGTACTTC. The rearrangement joins TRBV7-9 to TRBJ2-5, with 10 bases lining up with TRBD1. Germline V gene data show CDR1 as SEHNR and CDR2 as FQNEAQ (reference sequence). The ends lost 1 base at V and 4 bases at J; junction bases unmatched: 6. The CDR3 totals 16 residues.

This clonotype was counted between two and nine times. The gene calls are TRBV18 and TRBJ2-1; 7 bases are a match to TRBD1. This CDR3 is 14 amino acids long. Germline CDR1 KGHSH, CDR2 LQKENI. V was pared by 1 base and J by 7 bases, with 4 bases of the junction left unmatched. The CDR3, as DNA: TGTGCCAGCTCACCACTAGGGACAGCTAATGAGCAGTTCTTC. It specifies CASSPLGTANEQFF.

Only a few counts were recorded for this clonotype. This CDR3 reads CASTGNRAFNQPQHF. For the CDR3, the DNA is TGTGCCAGTACTGGCAACCGGGCCTTCAATCAGCCCCAGCATTTT. J is TRBJ1-5 and V is TRBV19, with D unclear. V lost 7 bases and J 3 bases, leaving 16 bases between the germline ends. Germline values: CDR1 LNHDA, CDR2 SQIVND (reference sequence). This CDR3 region has 15 residues.

The CDR3 nucleotides read TGTGCCTGGAGTGTGAGCGGGCAGCCCCAGCATTTT. This encodes CAWSVSGQPQHF. The chain joins TRBV30 to TRBJ1-5; D gene unclear. Germline CDR1 and CDR2: GTSNPN and SVGIG (reference sequence). With 0 bases removed from V and 7 bases from J, the gap between germline ends came to 7 bases. The CDR3 loop spans 12 amino acids.

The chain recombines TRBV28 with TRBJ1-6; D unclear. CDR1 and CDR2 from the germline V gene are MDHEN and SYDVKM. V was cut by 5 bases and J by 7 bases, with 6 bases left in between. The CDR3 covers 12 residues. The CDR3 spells CASSPPNSPLHF. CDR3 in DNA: TGTGCCAGCAGTCCCCCCAATTCACCCCTCCACTTT.

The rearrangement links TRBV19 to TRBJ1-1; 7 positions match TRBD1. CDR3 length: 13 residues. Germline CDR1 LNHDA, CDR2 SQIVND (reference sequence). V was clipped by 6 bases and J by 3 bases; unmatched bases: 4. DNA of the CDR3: TGTGCCAGTAGAACAACAGGGGACACTGAAGCTTTCTTT. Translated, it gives CASRTTGDTEAFF.

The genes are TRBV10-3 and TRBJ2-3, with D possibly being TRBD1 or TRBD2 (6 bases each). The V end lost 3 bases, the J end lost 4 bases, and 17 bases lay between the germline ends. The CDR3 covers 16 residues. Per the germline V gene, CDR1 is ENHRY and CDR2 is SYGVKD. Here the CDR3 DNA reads TGTGCCATCAGTGAACACTGGGACGGGGGCGCAGATACGCAGTATTTT. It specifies CAISEHWDGGADTQYF.

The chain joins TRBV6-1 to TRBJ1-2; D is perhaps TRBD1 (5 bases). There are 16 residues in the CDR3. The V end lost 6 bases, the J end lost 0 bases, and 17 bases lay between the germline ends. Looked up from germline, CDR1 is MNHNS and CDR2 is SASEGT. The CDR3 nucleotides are TGTGCCAGCAGCAGGACGGACCGGACAACTAACTATGGCTACACCTTC. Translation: CASSRTDRTTNYGYTF.

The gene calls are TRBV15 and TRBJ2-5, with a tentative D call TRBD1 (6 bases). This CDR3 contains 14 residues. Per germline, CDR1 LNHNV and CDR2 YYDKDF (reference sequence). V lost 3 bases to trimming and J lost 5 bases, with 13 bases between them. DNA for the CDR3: TGTGCCACCAGCAGCCCGGGACATTGGGAGACCCAGTACTTC. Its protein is CATSSPGHWETQYF.

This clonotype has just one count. In nucleotides, the CDR3 is TGTGCCAGCAGACCCGAGCCGGGAGGAACATCCGCTTTCTTT. This gives the protein CASRPEPGGTSAFF. This chain uses TRBV7-2 with TRBJ1-1; D not certain. This CDR3 has 14 amino acids. Germline V gives CDR1 SGHTA, CDR2 FQGNSA. Between the trimmed V and J ends, which lost 6 bases and 11 bases, there was a span of 22 bases.

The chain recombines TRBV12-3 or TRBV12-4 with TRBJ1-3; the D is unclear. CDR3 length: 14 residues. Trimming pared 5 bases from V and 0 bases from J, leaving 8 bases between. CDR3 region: CASSPQSSGNTIYF. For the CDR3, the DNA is TGTGCCAGCAGTCCACAGTCCTCTGGAAACACCATATATTTT.

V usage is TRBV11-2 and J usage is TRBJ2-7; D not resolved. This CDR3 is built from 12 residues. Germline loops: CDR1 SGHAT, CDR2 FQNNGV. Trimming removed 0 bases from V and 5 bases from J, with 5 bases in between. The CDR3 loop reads CASSLEQNEQYF. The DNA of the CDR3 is TGTGCCAGCAGCTTAGAGCAGAACGAGCAGTACTTC.

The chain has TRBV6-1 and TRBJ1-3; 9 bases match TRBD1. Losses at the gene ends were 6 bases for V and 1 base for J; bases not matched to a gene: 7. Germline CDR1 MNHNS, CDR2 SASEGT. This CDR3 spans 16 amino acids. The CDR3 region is CASRLRQGESGNTIYF. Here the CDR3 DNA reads TGTGCCAGCAGACTACGACAGGGGGAATCTGGAAACACCATATATTTT.

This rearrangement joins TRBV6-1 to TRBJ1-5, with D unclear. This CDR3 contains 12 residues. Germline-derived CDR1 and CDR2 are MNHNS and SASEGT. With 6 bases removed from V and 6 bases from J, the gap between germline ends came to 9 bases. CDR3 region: CASRLAGQPQHF. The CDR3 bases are TGTGCCAGCAGATTAGCCGGTCAGCCCCAGCATTTT.

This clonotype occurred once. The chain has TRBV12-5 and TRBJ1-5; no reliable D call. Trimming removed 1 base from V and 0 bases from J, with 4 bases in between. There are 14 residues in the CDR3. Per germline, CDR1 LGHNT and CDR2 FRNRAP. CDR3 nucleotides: TGTGCTAGTGGTTTGGGAAATAGCAATCAGCCCCAGCATTTT. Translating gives CASGLGNSNQPQHF.